This TCR beta chain was recorded in a study of T cell responses to AZD1222 COVID-19 vaccine. Study summary: Investigators merged groups given second doses at roughly 4 or roughly 12 weeks. General study findings and limits: Per reports, nearly half of all spike-specific TCRs target regions that are unmutated in variants.

This CDR3 comprises 16 residues. Germline values: CDR1 SGHAT, CDR2 FQNNGV. Trimming pared 3 bases from V and 1 base from J, leaving 13 bases between. Assay: immunoSEQ multiplex PCR; the TCRdb copy retains only in-frame clones and omits some. Of more than 80,000 clones listed, 85% to 90% are singletons. A remark on this clone: Antigen specificity is unknown.

The sequencing here drew on peripheral blood, taken on day 0 of AZD1222 vaccination. V is TRBV11-2 and J is TRBJ2-1; possible D gene TRBD1, 6 bases. This receptor was identified in an adult in good health. The CDR3 loop reads CASSFRQDYSYNEQFF. CDR3 sequence (DNA): TGTGCCAGCAGCTTCCGACAGGATTATTCCTACAATGAGCAGTTCTTC. The entire variable domain, with the rest obtained from reference TRBV11-2 and TRBJ2-1, is as follows: EAGVAQSPRYKIIEKRQSVAFWCNPISGHATLYWYQQILGQGPKLLIQFQNNGVVDDSQLPKDRFSAERLKGVDSTLKIQPAKLEDSAVYLCASSFRQDYSYNEQFFGPGTRLTVL.